This T cell receptor beta chain was sequenced during a study of human T cells and chemical hapten exposure. Sample time point: pre-sensitization, week 0. Treatment described: therapeutic diphenylcyclopropenone sensitization with weekly scalp DPC. Alopecia patients deemed DPC-suitable, aged 18 to 70, excluding pregnancy. The CDR3 loop spans 13 amino acids. Between the trimmed V and J ends, which lost 4 bases and 6 bases, there was a span of 9 bases. CDR1 WNHNN and CDR2 SYGVQD come from the germline V gene (reference sequence). TCRdb called the RACE reads again in MiXCR, with one record for every CDR3 protein. Among about 120,000 distinct CDR3 sequences listed, roughly 13% were seen once.

The chain carries TRBV10-1 and TRBJ2-2; D perhaps matches TRBD2 (6 bases). The source is a woman aged 18-35 years with alopecia areata. Some clones in this sample may be carry-over from other donors' samples. The sequenced sample was whole blood, obtained in connection with sensitization to the hapten diphenylcyclopropenone (DPC). The CDR3: CASSGIAAGELFF. CDR3 in DNA: TGCGCCAGCAGTGGCATAGCGGCCGGGGAGCTGTTTTTT.